These 8 T cell receptor beta chains were all obtained from the same sample, sequenced in a study of CD8+ T cells in alopecia areata. Once RNA had been extracted, it was reverse transcribed into cDNA to act as the sequencing template. Generated by immunoSEQ multiplex PCR, the TCRdb table keeps only in-frame clones and is missing some. Observed in the sample are around 290,000 clones, none of them singletons. CD4, CD8alpha, NKG2D, NKG2ACE and other markers were used to sort pooled cutaneous lymph node cells. The sequenced sample consisted of CD4+ T cells sorted from a lymph node. Receptor source: a C3H/HeJ mouse with alopecia areata. For this strain, the MHC haplotype corresponds to H2-k.

In the case of this clone: Gene names and germline refer to mouse. The read gets to within 4 residues of the CDR3 end, and the germline J gene fills in the rest. The same CDR3 also results from other DNA sequences found in this sample. This chain connects TRBV13-3 to TRBJ2-1; 9 positions agree with TRBD2. The length of the CDR3 is 15 residues. Trimming took 4 bases from V and 1 from J; bases not matched to a gene: 3. CDR1 and CDR2 (germline): NNHDY, SYVADS. The chain's CDR3 is CASSPLGGNYAEQFF. Partial CDR3 DNA: TGTGCCAGCAGTCCTCTGGGGGGGAACTATGCT.

This clone was counted a few times. Gene names refer to mouse genes. The sequence runs out 4 residues before the end of the CDR3; the remainder is reconstructed from the germline J gene. V is TRBV5 and J is TRBJ2-3, with TRBD2 matching over 11 bases. Unmatched junction bases numbered 5, after V lost 4 bases and J lost 2 bases. Germline lookup yields CDR1 LGHNA and CDR2 YNLKQL (reference sequence). The CDR3 has 16 amino acids. The sequenced part of the CDR3 DNA is TGTGCCAGCAGCCCAACTGGGGGGGCTGTTGCAGAA. Residues: CASSPTGGAVAE. The CDR3 as a whole reads CASSPTGGAVAETLYF.

As to this clone: Gene names are the mouse ones. The read is 4 residues too short to cover the CDR3 end, so that end is filled in from the germline J gene. The V call is TRBV17, the J call TRBJ2-5; TRBD1 agrees at 9 bases. The CDR3 runs to 15 residues. The V and J ends lost 6 bases and 0 bases, in that order; junction bases with no gene match: 4. Germline V gene sequence: CDR1 MNHDT, CDR2 YYDKIL. The part of the CDR3 DNA that was read is TGTGCTAGCAGCAGACAGGGGGTTAACCAAGAC. Its protein product is CASSRQGVNQD. The CDR3, in full, reads CASSRQGVNQDTQYF.

With regard to this clone: This may be a read error: a much more frequent sequence differs by one nucleotide. The genes and germline here are from mouse. The observed sequence ends 4 residues before the CDR3 terminus, with the missing tail filled in from the germline J gene. This same CDR3 is encoded by further DNA sequences in the sample. The chain couples TRBV19 to TRBJ2-3, with a weak D call TRBD1 (5 bases). The germline CDR1 and CDR2 sequences are FNHDT and SITEND (reference sequence). V was pared by 3 bases and J by 0 bases, with 8 bases between. The CDR3 spans 14 residues. This chain's CDR3 is CASSRTTSAETLYF. The CDR3 bases that were read are TGTGCCAGCAGTAGGACAACTAGTGCAGAA.

As regards this clone: The genes are named according to mouse. The missing CDR3 end, 4 residues past where the read stops, is filled in from the germline J gene. This specimen includes other DNA sequences encoding the same CDR3. The rearrangement uses TRBV19 and TRBJ2-7, with TRBD2 identical over 10 bases. The V gene end was trimmed by 5 bases and the J gene end by 3 bases; junction bases not matched to a gene: 5. This CDR3 spans 14 amino acids. The germline V gene has CDR1 FNHDT and CDR2 SITEND (reference sequence). CDR3 sequence reads: CASRPGTGVYEQYF. CDR3 bases read: TGTGCCAGCAGACCCGGGACTGGGGTCTAT.

This clone occurred a few times. Genes and germline come from the mouse. Sequencing ends 4 residues short of the CDR3 end; the germline J gene provides the rest. The chain combines TRBV13-3 with TRBJ2-7; D gene unclear. V dropped 4 bases and J dropped 3 bases, with 8 bases sitting between them. Germline assignment: CDR1 NNHDY and CDR2 SYVADS. This CDR3 contains 12 residues. CDR3 bases read: TGTGCCAGCAGTACAGAAATCTAT. Encoded protein: CASSTEIY. The full CDR3 protein reads CASSTEIYEQYF.

This clone was recorded a few times. Germline and genes: mouse. Coverage ceases 4 residues before the CDR3 finishes, and the germline J gene fills in the end. The chain is built from TRBV13-2 and TRBJ2-5; 11 bases line up with TRBD2. Germline assignment: CDR1 NNHNN and CDR2 SYGAGS (reference sequence). This CDR3 is built from 17 residues. The trim removed 3 bases at V and 0 bases at J, leaving 6 bases unmatched. CDR3 DNA (partial): TGTGCCAGCGGTGGGGGACTGGGGGACTCTAACCAAGAC. It specifies CASGGGLGDSNQD. The CDR3 in full is CASGGGLGDSNQDTQYF.

About this clone: The listed genes are named as in mouse. The read is 4 residues too short to cover the CDR3 end, so that end is filled in from the germline J gene. The V gene is TRBV13-1, the J gene TRBJ2-5; no clear D. The V end was cut by 7 bases, the J end by 0 bases, with 6 bases between. This CDR3 has 12 amino acids. Germline V lookup: CDR1 NSHNY, CDR2 SYGAGN. The CDR3 region is CASPSNQDTQYF. The DNA read from the CDR3 is TGTGCCAGCCCTTCTAACCAAGAC.